This record concerns one TCR beta chain sequence. Its specificity is unknown. Original handling: Filtering differed for immunoSEQ, which gave only junction sequences without quality scores. Clones were read by immunoSEQ multiplex PCR, and TCRdb kept only the in-frame ones, dropping some. Clone size and the V and J calls come from that table; the DNA yielded D and trimming. The sample contains a few million clones, more than 90% of which appear only once. This record belongs to a study of shared clonotypes between healthy human individuals. Whole-study context: CD4 naive and CD4 memory each took three plates per donor, while CD8 naive took two and CD8 memory one. Study-wide results and caveats: Memory subsets generally showed lower estimated richness than naive subsets. In contrast to clonotypes shared by all four donors, non-shared clonotypes had lower generation probabilities.

Germline V gene lookup returns CDR1 SGDLS and CDR2 YYNGEE. The ends were cut back, 4 bases at V and 7 bases at J, with 17 bases in the middle. The length of the CDR3 is 15 residues. The sequencing sample was made of naive CD4+ T cells sorted from blood. The subset was: CD45RA+ positively selected. The V gene is TRBV9, the J gene TRBJ2-2; possibly TRBD2 for D (7 bases). The TCR was taken from a man between 18 and 35 years old in good health. CDR3 DNA: TGTGCCAGCAGCTCCAGGGGCGGGAGAATCGGGGAGCTGTTTTTT. Translated: CASSSRGGRIGELFF.